Sequencing of this T cell receptor (beta chain) was carried out in a study of CD8 T cells in Susac syndrome. Germline values: CDR1 GTSNPN, CDR2 SVGIG (reference sequence). The ends lost 2 bases at V and 10 bases at J; junction bases unmatched: 3. The CDR3 consists of 11 residues. A quantity of roughly 0.5 to 1 ug RNA underwent reverse transcription using random hexamers. MiXCR, applied by TCRdb to the immunoSEQ multiplex PCR reads, yields one record per CDR3 protein. The data show some 110,000 distinct CDR3 sequences, 95% to 96% seen once. The TCR was taken from a human donor with Susac syndrome. V gene TRBV30 combines with J gene TRBJ1-1, with 8 bases matching TRBD1. Material: CD4+ T cells from PBMCs. CDR3 nucleotide sequence: TGTGCCTGGAGTCTCGACAGGGGAGCTTTCTTT. Amino acid sequence: CAWSLDRGAFF. Filled out from reference TRBV30 and TRBJ1-1, the complete variable domain reads SQTIHQWPATLVQPVGSPLSLECTVEGTSNPNLYWYRQAAGRGLQLLFYSVGIGQISSEVPQNLSASRPQDRQFILSSKKLLLSDSGFYLCAWSLDRGAFFGQGTRLTVV.